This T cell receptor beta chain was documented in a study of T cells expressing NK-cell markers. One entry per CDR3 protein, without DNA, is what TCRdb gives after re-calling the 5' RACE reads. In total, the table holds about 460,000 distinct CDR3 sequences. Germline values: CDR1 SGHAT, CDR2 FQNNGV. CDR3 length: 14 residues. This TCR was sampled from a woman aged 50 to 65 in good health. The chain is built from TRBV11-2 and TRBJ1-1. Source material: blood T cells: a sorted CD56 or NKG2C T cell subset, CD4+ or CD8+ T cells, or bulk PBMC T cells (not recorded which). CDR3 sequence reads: CASSLEVGRTEAFF.